Shown below are 13 T cell receptor beta chains from a single sample sequenced in a study of blood T cell repertoires in COVID-19. The method was immunoSEQ multiplex PCR; TCRdb's version includes in-frame clones alone and lacks a portion of them. This sample has approximately 300,000 clones, with about 89% found just once. The sample consisted of PBMCs or T cells enriched from blood (not recorded which). Source of these receptors: a young woman who had recovered from COVID-19.

This chain links TRBV11-3 with TRBJ1-6, with unresolved D. Trimming stripped 5 bases from V and 6 bases from J, with 11 bases between. The CDR3 covers 14 residues. Germline values: CDR1 SGHNT, CDR2 YENEEA. CDR3 in amino acids: CASSPPTGNSPLHF. The CDR3 DNA follows: TGTGCCAGCAGCCCACCAACGGGTAATTCACCCCTCCACTTT.

The chain combines TRBV6-5 with TRBJ2-7; TRBD1 might be the D (5 bases). The CDR3 consists of 15 residues. In germline, CDR1 is MNHEY, CDR2 SVGAGI. V gave up 2 bases and J gave up 2 bases, with 13 bases separating them. This CDR3 is CASSYTLDSAYEQYF. In DNA form, the CDR3 reads TGTGCCAGCAGTTACACCCTAGACAGCGCCTACGAGCAGTACTTC.

This chain links TRBV7-3 with TRBJ2-1, with TRBD1 identical over 9 bases. From germline, CDR1 is SGHTA and CDR2 FQGTGA. CDR3 length equals 13 residues. Losses at the gene ends were 4 bases for V and 8 bases for J; bases not matched to a gene: 3. The CDR3 DNA reads TGTGCCAGCAGCTCCGGGACAGGGCATGAGCAGTTCTTC. This encodes CASSSGTGHEQFF.

This clone was seen a handful of times. Here the CDR3 DNA reads TGCGCCAGCAGCTTGGTCTCCGCAGGGTCGGGTTCACCCCTCCACTTT. Translated, it gives CASSLVSAGSGSPLHF. The chain recombines TRBV5-1 with TRBJ1-6, with D possibly being TRBD1 (5 bases). CDR1 SGHRS and CDR2 YFSETQ come from the germline V gene. The CDR3 totals 16 residues. V shed 0 bases and J shed 9 bases, with 16 bases lying between them.

The chain links TRBV27 to TRBJ2-1; 7 nucleotides agree with TRBD1. The V and J ends lost 5 bases and 5 bases, in that order; junction bases with no gene match: 12. The V gene's germline CDR1 is MNHEY and CDR2 SMNVEV (reference sequence). CDR3 length equals 16 residues. CDR3 sequence reads: CASSLRGTSWNNEQFF. Here the CDR3 DNA reads TGTGCCAGCAGTCTCAGGGGGACATCGTGGAACAATGAGCAGTTCTTC.

The chain carries TRBV4-1 and TRBJ2-3, with D possibly matching TRBD2 (6 bases). V lost 2 bases, J lost 4 bases, and 13 bases lay in between. The germline CDR1 and CDR2 sequences are MGHRA and YSYEKL. The CDR3 contains 15 residues. The CDR3 sequence: CASSQRSAGSDTQYF. CDR3 DNA: TGCGCCAGCAGCCAACGGTCAGCGGGCTCAGATACGCAGTATTTT.

The chain links TRBV7-9 to TRBJ1-2, with D maybe TRBD1 (6 bases). Germline V gene lookup returns CDR1 SEHNR and CDR2 FQNEAQ (reference sequence). The CDR3 is 15 residues long. Trimming removed 5 bases at V and 0 bases at J, with 13 bases between. The CDR3 DNA sequence: TGTGCCAGCAGCCAGAGGGGGGGAACTAACTATGGCTACACCTTC. Encoded protein: CASSQRGGTNYGYTF.

V and J are TRBV6-5 and TRBJ2-3, with D unresolved. CDR3 length: 13 residues. Germline CDR1 and CDR2: MNHEY and SVGAGI. Trimming cost V 6 bases and J 4 bases, with 11 bases left between them. The CDR3, as DNA: TGTGCCAGCAGCGCGGAACGGGCAGATACGCAGTATTTT. It encodes CASSAERADTQYF.

This sequence joins TRBV12-3 or TRBV12-4 and TRBJ1-2, with TRBD1 matching 7 bases. CDR3 length: 13 amino acids. V was pared by 6 bases and J by 5 bases, with 6 bases of the junction left unmatched. The DNA for the CDR3 is TGTGCCAGCAGGCCGGGACAGAAGTATGGCTACACCTTC. Its translation is CASRPGQKYGYTF.

CDR3 residues: CSVGDRVNQPQHF. CDR3 DNA: TGCAGCGTTGGGGACAGGGTCAATCAGCCCCAGCATTTT. The V call is TRBV29-1, the J call TRBJ1-5; TRBD1 agrees at 9 bases. V was pared by 4 bases and J by 3 bases, with 1 base of the junction left unmatched. CDR1 SQVTM and CDR2 ANQGSEA come from the germline V gene. This CDR3 has 13 amino acids. Combining the CDR3 with reference TRBV29-1 and TRBJ1-5 gives the whole variable domain SAVISQKPSRDICQRGTSLTIQCQVDSQVTMMFWYRQQPGQSLTLIATANQGSEATYESGFVIDKFPISRPNLTFSTLTVSNMSPEDSSIYLCSVGDRVNQPQHFGDGTRLSIL.

The chain recombines TRBV3-1 (or the pseudogene TRBV3-2) with TRBJ1-5, with D possibly being TRBD1 (5 bases). The CDR3 contains 16 residues. V dropped 4 bases and J dropped 2 bases, with 15 bases sitting between them. Germline loops: CDR1 LGHDT, CDR2 YNNKEL (reference sequence). CDR3 region: CASSPQGRGGNQPQHF. The CDR3 nucleotides are TGTGCCAGCAGCCCCCAAGGTCGGGGGGGCAATCAGCCCCAGCATTTT.

The chain has TRBV5-1 and TRBJ1-1, with a weak D call TRBD1 (5 bases). The CDR3 runs 13 residues. Germline CDR1 SGHRS, CDR2 YFSETQ. V lost 6 bases and J lost 4, with 13 bases in between. Here the CDR3 reads CASKLGGVTEAFF. CDR3 DNA: TGCGCCAGCAAACTTGGAGGGGTCACTGAAGCTTTCTTT.

The sample holds one count of this clone. This chain joins TRBV5-5 and TRBJ1-2; D may be TRBD1 (6 bases). With 0 bases removed from V and 8 bases from J, the gap between germline ends came to 17 bases. Germline V CDR1 and CDR2: SGHKS, YYEKEE (reference sequence). The CDR3 spans 15 residues. The DNA of the CDR3 is TGTGCCAGCAGCTTGGCACACAGGGCGGAAAAGGGCTACACCTTC. This translates into CASSLAHRAEKGYTF. Based on the CDR3 plus reference TRBV5-5 and TRBJ1-2, the full variable domain is DAGVTQSPTHLIKTRGQQVTLRCSPISGHKSVSWYQQVLGQGPQFIFQYYEKEERGRGNFPDRFSARQFPNYSSELNVNALLLGDSALYLCASSLAHRAEKGYTFGSGTRLTVV.